Below are 7 T cell receptor beta chains sequenced from a single sample in a study of CD8 T cells in ankylosing spondylitis. TCRdb passed the 5' RACE reads through MiXCR, listing each CDR3 protein once. This sample carries 300,000 to 400,000 distinct CDR3 sequences, around 20% of them seen once, and the ten largest clones take about 17%. Broader study findings: Seven to nine highly homologous variants formed a TCR beta motif that appeared characteristic of ankylosing spondylitis blood.

These TCRs' antigens remain unknown. What was sequenced was blood, either unsorted or a sorted T cell fraction (not recorded which). Receptors originate from a male donor with ankylosing spondylitis.

This chain links TRBV6-2 or TRBV6-3 with TRBJ1-1; D unclear. CDR3 length equals 15 residues. Per the germline V gene, CDR1 is MNHEY and CDR2 is SVGEGT. Trimming took off 6 bases at V and 1 base at J, with 15 bases between the two ends. The DNA for the CDR3 is TGTGCCAGCAGACCCCTCACACCCGAGAACACTGAAGCTTTCTTT. Translating gives CASRPLTPENTEAFF.

This clonotype showed up many times. The chain links TRBV7-8 to TRBJ2-3; D is undetermined. V was cut by 5 bases and J by 3 bases, with 9 bases left in between. The germline V gene encodes CDR1 SGHVS and CDR2 FQNEAQ. This CDR3 is 13 amino acids long. CDR3 in amino acids: CASSRSTTDTQYF. For the CDR3, the DNA is TGTGCCAGCAGCCGCTCAACGACAGATACGCAGTATTTT.

This clonotype was seen a few times. This CDR3 reads CATSRDFPYNEQFF. The CDR3 DNA follows: TGTGCCACCAGCAGAGATTTCCCCTACAATGAGCAGTTCTTC. The rearrangement uses TRBV15 and TRBJ2-1; no clear D. V was pared by 0 bases and J by 2 bases, with 5 bases between. Germline V gene data show CDR1 as LNHNV and CDR2 as YYDKDF (reference sequence). CDR3 length: 14 amino acids.

This clonotype was seen only a few times. The V and J genes are TRBV6-2 or TRBV6-3 and TRBJ2-1; D call uncertain. The germline CDR1 and CDR2 sequences are MNHEY and SVGEGT. V was trimmed by 0 bases and J by 10 bases, leaving 16 bases between them. The CDR3 has 15 amino acids. The CDR3 reads CASSYSRLAVGEQFF. Written as DNA, the CDR3 is TGTGCCAGCAGTTACTCGAGGCTGGCCGTTGGGGAGCAGTTCTTC.

This clonotype was found many times. The chain carries TRBV7-9 and TRBJ2-3, with 11 bases lining up with TRBD2. Germline V lookup: CDR1 SEHNR, CDR2 FQNEAQ (reference sequence). The CDR3 consists of 16 residues. After removal of 6 bases from V and 3 bases from J, the junction contained 8 bases not matched to a gene. For the CDR3, the DNA is TGTGCCAGCAGAACTACGGGACTAGCGGTTACAGATACGCAGTATTTT. Amino acids: CASRTTGLAVTDTQYF.

This clonotype has a handful of counts. The chain uses TRBV12-3 or TRBV12-4 and TRBJ1-2; D unclear. V lost 3 bases to trimming and J lost 3 bases, with 8 bases between them. This CDR3 region has 13 residues. The CDR3 DNA reads TGTGCCAGCAGTTTTAGTACAGACTATGGCTACACCTTC. This sequence encodes CASSFSTDYGYTF.

The CDR3: CSALRQKVPTDTQYF. Written as DNA, the CDR3 is TGCAGTGCACTTCGACAGAAGGTGCCCACAGATACGCAGTATTTT. The chain is built from TRBV20-1 and TRBJ2-3; TRBD1 might be the D (5 bases). V shed 6 bases and J shed 2 bases, with 18 bases lying between them. Germline V gene data show CDR1 as DFQATT and CDR2 as SNEGSKA (reference sequence). The CDR3 is 15 residues long.